The 25 T cell receptor beta chains in this list originate from one sample, sequenced in a study of blood T cell repertoires in COVID-19. Assay used: immunoSEQ multiplex PCR; TCRdb lists only in-frame clones, some missing. The sample carries around 300,000 clones, 65% to 90% recorded once. Sequenced input: peripheral blood. The receptors shown here come from a human donor in a cohort sampled during active COVID-19.

The V gene is TRBV5-1, the J gene TRBJ1-2, with D perhaps matching TRBD1 (6 bases). Trimming took 5 bases from V and 3 from J, leaving 23 bases between them. Germline CDR1 and CDR2: SGHRS and YFSETQ. The length of the CDR3 is 17 residues. This CDR3 reads CASRNHRTAPRDYGYTF. The CDR3 region has the DNA TGCGCCAGCAGGAACCACAGGACAGCCCCGCGGGACTATGGCTACACCTTC. The variable domain in full, completed from reference TRBV5-1 and TRBJ1-2, reads KAGVTQTPRYLIKTRGQQVTLSCSPISGHRSVSWYQQTPGQGLQFLFEYFSETQRNKGNFPGRFSGRQFSNSRSEMNVSTLELGDSALYLCASRNHRTAPRDYGYTFGSGTRLTVV.

This chain connects TRBV19 to TRBJ1-2; D uncertain. Germline V CDR1 and CDR2: LNHDA, SQIVND (reference sequence). Trimming cost V 4 bases and J 0 bases, with 12 bases left between them. This CDR3 region has 15 residues. CDR3 sequence: CASSSPRRTNYGYTF. The CDR3 region has the DNA TGTGCCAGTAGTAGCCCCAGGAGGACTAACTATGGCTACACCTTC.

The V call is TRBV28, the J call TRBJ1-2; no reliable D call. Germline CDR1 reads MDHEN; CDR2 reads SYDVKM. Trimming removed 2 bases at V and 0 bases at J, with 7 bases between. The CDR3 consists of 14 residues. The CDR3 reads CASSLQVANYGYTF. Here the CDR3 DNA reads TGTGCCAGCAGTTTACAGGTTGCTAACTATGGCTACACCTTC.

For this clone: Distinct nucleotide sequences in the sample also encode this CDR3. This chain links TRBV5-1 with TRBJ2-3; possible D gene TRBD1, 5 bases. The CDR3 loop spans 15 amino acids. CDR1 is SGHRS and CDR2 is YFSETQ in the germline V gene. V was shortened by 0 bases and J by 0 bases, with 8 bases between the two germline ends. The CDR3 protein is CASSLGQTSTDTQYF. As DNA, the CDR3 is TGCGCCAGCAGCTTGGGACAGACTAGCACAGATACGCAGTATTTT.

The chain combines TRBV6-5 with TRBJ1-4, with a possible D match to TRBD1 (5 bases). Trimming took 2 bases from V and 7 from J, leaving 14 bases between them. Germline assignment: CDR1 MNHEY and CDR2 SVGAGI. CDR3 length equals 15 residues. The CDR3 DNA reads as TGTGCCAGCAGTTACGCGGGGGAGGATGCTGAAAAACTGTTTTTT. Translating it yields CASSYAGEDAEKLFF.

This chain uses TRBV12-5 with TRBJ1-1; 7 nucleotides line up with TRBD1. J gave up 2 bases and V 0 bases, and 6 bases lay outside the gene matches. The CDR3 extends over 16 amino acids. Germline-derived CDR1 and CDR2 are LGHNT and FRNRAP. This CDR3 is CASGLVLGTANTEAFF. The CDR3 DNA sequence: TGTGCTAGTGGTTTGGTACTAGGGACAGCCAACACTGAAGCTTTCTTT.

The chain uses TRBV6-6 and TRBJ2-7; 10 bases are shared with TRBD1. V shed 6 bases, J shed 3 bases, and the junction held 5 bases outside the gene matches. The CDR3 length is 14 residues. Germline V gives CDR1 MNHNY, CDR2 SVGAGI (reference sequence). The CDR3 protein is CASRSGTGVYEQYF. The CDR3 DNA sequence: TGTGCCAGCAGGTCCGGGACAGGGGTCTACGAGCAGTACTTC.

This chain connects TRBV6-5 to TRBJ1-5, with D possibly matching TRBD1 (6 bases). The V gene lost 6 bases and the J gene lost 7 bases, with 13 bases spanning the gap. Germline-derived CDR1 and CDR2 are MNHEY and SVGAGI. This CDR3 is built from 13 residues. The CDR3 DNA reads as TGTGCCAGCAGCCCCGCGGGGGCCCAGCCCCAGCATTTT. Amino acids: CASSPAGAQPQHF.

V and J are TRBV4-1 and TRBJ2-7; D is unclear. Germline assignment: CDR1 MGHRA and CDR2 YSYEKL. The CDR3 covers 14 residues. The V end was cut by 0 bases, the J end by 2 bases, with 8 bases between. This chain's CDR3 is CASSQDPSPYEQYF. Written as DNA, the CDR3 is TGCGCCAGCAGCCAAGATCCCTCCCCCTACGAGCAGTACTTC.

J is TRBJ2-3 and V is TRBV30; perhaps TRBD1 as D (6 bases). The germline gives CDR1 GTSNPN, CDR2 SVGIG (reference sequence). This CDR3 spans 15 amino acids. V was shortened by 2 bases and J by 4 bases, with 16 bases between the two germline ends. The CDR3 bases are TGTGCCTGGAGTTTGGACAGTCGGGGTGCAGATACGCAGTATTTT. This encodes CAWSLDSRGADTQYF.

This chain uses TRBV18 with TRBJ1-1; 7 nucleotides agree with TRBD1. Germline assignment: CDR1 KGHSH and CDR2 LQKENI. This CDR3 has 15 residues. The V segment lost 6 bases and the J segment 2 bases; nucleotides outside the gene matches: 9. The chain's CDR3 is CASSEGDRPNTEAFF. CDR3 nucleotide sequence: TGTGCCAGCTCCGAAGGGGACAGACCCAACACTGAAGCTTTCTTT.

V gene TRBV4-2 combines with J gene TRBJ1-1; D may be TRBD1 (5 bases). Germline assignment: CDR1 LGHNA and CDR2 YNFKEQ. Trimming removed 0 bases at V and 7 bases at J, with 6 bases between. This CDR3 contains 12 residues. CDR3 region: CASSQEGREAFF. In DNA form, the CDR3 reads TGTGCCAGCAGCCAAGAGGGGCGTGAAGCTTTCTTT.

The chain carries TRBV21-1 and TRBJ1-3; the table names TRBD1, a call not compared with the DNA. TRBV21-1 is a recognized pseudogene. This CDR3 is 17 amino acids long. The CDR3 protein is CAIRLGDRSRSGNTIYF. The CDR3 DNA sequence: TGTGCCATCAGGCTAGGGGACAGGAGCCGCTCTGGAAACACCATATATTTT.

This clone was seen a handful of times. This chain links TRBV5-1 with TRBJ2-3; TRBD1 matches 7 bases. With V trimmed by 5 bases and J by 1 base, 13 bases remained unmatched. Germline V gene sequence: CDR1 SGHRS, CDR2 YFSETQ. This CDR3 spans 17 amino acids. CDR3 protein: CASRSKGQLMGTDTQYF. The CDR3 coding sequence is TGCGCCAGCAGATCGAAGGGACAGCTCATGGGCACAGATACGCAGTATTTT. The whole variable domain, remainder taken from reference TRBV5-1 and TRBJ2-3, is KAGVTQTPRYLIKTRGQQVTLSCSPISGHRSVSWYQQTPGQGLQFLFEYFSETQRNKGNFPGRFSGRQFSNSRSEMNVSTLELGDSALYLCASRSKGQLMGTDTQYFGPGTRLTVL.

The gene calls are TRBV30 and TRBJ2-7, with a weak D call TRBD2 (6 bases). CDR3 length: 14 amino acids. Germline CDR1 is GTSNPN and CDR2 is SVGIG (reference sequence). V lost 8 bases and J 0 bases, leaving 17 bases between the germline ends. This CDR3 reads CAGGDSGNSYEQYF. Here the CDR3 DNA reads TGTGCCGGGGGAGATAGCGGTAACTCCTACGAGCAGTACTTC.

The chain has TRBV18 and TRBJ1-2; D gene ambiguous. The V gene lost 0 bases and the J gene lost 4 bases, with 9 bases spanning the gap. The CDR3 runs to 14 residues. Germline V CDR1 and CDR2: KGHSH, LQKENI. CDR3 loop: CASSPPQRSYGYTF. CDR3 bases: TGTGCCAGCTCACCACCTCAGCGCAGCTATGGCTACACCTTC.

The chain has TRBV10-3 and TRBJ2-3, with D possibly TRBD2 on 7 matching bases. The CDR3 runs to 16 residues. V dropped 2 bases and J dropped 7 bases, with 19 bases sitting between them. Germline values: CDR1 ENHRY, CDR2 SYGVKD. The CDR3 loop reads CAISETSGPGGNTQYF. In DNA, the CDR3 is TGTGCCATCAGTGAGACTTCAGGGCCGGGGGGCAATACGCAGTATTTT.

This rearrangement joins TRBV3-1 (or the pseudogene TRBV3-2) to TRBJ2-2; D gene ambiguous. With 0 bases removed from V and 6 bases from J, the gap between germline ends came to 8 bases. Germline V gives CDR1 LGHDT, CDR2 YNNKEL (reference sequence). This CDR3 is built from 14 residues. The CDR3 sequence: CASSQDLRAGELFF. In DNA form, the CDR3 reads TGTGCCAGCAGCCAAGATTTGAGAGCCGGGGAGCTGTTTTTT.

This chain joins TRBV10-2 and TRBJ1-1; D perhaps matches TRBD1 (5 bases). This CDR3 comprises 17 residues. Germline V gene lookup returns CDR1 WSHSY and CDR2 SAAADI. The V end lost 6 bases, the J end lost 3 bases, and 23 bases lay between the germline ends. CDR3 loop: CASRIGTYLSGYTEAFF. The CDR3 bases are TGCGCCAGCAGAATCGGGACTTACCTCTCGGGGTACACTGAAGCTTTCTTT.

The genes are TRBV5-1 and TRBJ1-1; D may be TRBD1 (5 bases). Germline CDR1 and CDR2: SGHRS and YFSETQ. V was shortened by 4 bases and J by 1 base, with 11 bases between the two germline ends. This CDR3 has 14 residues. The CDR3 DNA reads TGCGCCAGCAGCGCCGGACACTCGAACACTGAAGCTTTCTTT. This encodes CASSAGHSNTEAFF.

This clone was counted once. The rearrangement joins TRBV6-5 to TRBJ2-1; 9 nucleotides agree with TRBD2. V was pared by 5 bases and J by 3 bases, with 5 bases of the junction left unmatched. The CDR3 spans 15 residues. Germline V gives CDR1 MNHEY, CDR2 SVGAGI. The CDR3 sequence: CASSPGLAGYNEQFF. The DNA for the CDR3 is TGTGCCAGCAGTCCGGGACTAGCCGGCTACAATGAGCAGTTCTTC.

The chain carries TRBV2 and TRBJ2-3; 8 bases map to TRBD2. V lost 5 bases to trimming and J lost 1 base; unmatched junction nucleotides: 8. The V gene's germline CDR1 is SNHLY and CDR2 FYNNEI. This CDR3 is built from 16 residues. The CDR3 DNA reads as TGTGCCAGCAGTTTCGAGAGCGGGGGTCGCACAGATACGCAGTATTTT. It translates to CASSFESGGRTDTQYF.

The chain couples TRBV10-3 to TRBJ1-5; D possibly corresponds to TRBD1 (5 bases). Germline CDR1 and CDR2: ENHRY and SYGVKD. V lost 8 bases and J 4 bases, leaving 12 bases between the germline ends. The CDR3 contains 13 residues. The CDR3 loop reads CAIAGGANQPQHF. The CDR3 bases are TGTGCCATCGCCGGGGGAGCAAATCAGCCCCAGCATTTT.

This chain joins TRBV5-1 and TRBJ2-2, with 10 bases fitting TRBD1. V was clipped by 4 bases and J by 3 bases; unmatched bases: 6. The length of the CDR3 is 16 residues. Germline V gene sequence: CDR1 SGHRS, CDR2 YFSETQ. The CDR3 bases are TGCGCCAGCAGCCAGGGACAGGGGAGGGACACCGGGGAGCTGTTTTTT. This gives the protein CASSQGQGRDTGELFF.

The rearrangement links TRBV9 to TRBJ1-3; D is unresolved. CDR1 and CDR2 (germline): SGDLS, YYNGEE. Trimming stripped 0 bases from V and 2 bases from J, with 12 bases between. This CDR3 contains 16 residues. CDR3 DNA: TGTGCCAGCAGCGTAGCTCCGAGACACGCTGGAAACACCATATATTTT. Protein sequence: CASSVAPRHAGNTIYF.